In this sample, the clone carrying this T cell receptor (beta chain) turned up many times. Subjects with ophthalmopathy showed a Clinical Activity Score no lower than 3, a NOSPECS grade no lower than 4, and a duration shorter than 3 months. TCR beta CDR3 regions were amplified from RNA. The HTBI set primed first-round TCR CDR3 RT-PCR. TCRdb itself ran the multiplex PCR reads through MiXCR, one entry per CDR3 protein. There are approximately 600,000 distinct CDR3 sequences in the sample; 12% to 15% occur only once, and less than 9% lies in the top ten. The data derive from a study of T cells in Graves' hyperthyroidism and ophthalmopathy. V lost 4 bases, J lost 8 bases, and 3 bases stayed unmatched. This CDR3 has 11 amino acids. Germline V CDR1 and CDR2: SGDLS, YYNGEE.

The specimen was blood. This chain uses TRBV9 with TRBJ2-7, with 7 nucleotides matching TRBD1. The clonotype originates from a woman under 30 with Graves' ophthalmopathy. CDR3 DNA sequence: TGTGCCAGCAGCTCGACAGGGAAGCAGTACTTC. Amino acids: CASSSTGKQYF.